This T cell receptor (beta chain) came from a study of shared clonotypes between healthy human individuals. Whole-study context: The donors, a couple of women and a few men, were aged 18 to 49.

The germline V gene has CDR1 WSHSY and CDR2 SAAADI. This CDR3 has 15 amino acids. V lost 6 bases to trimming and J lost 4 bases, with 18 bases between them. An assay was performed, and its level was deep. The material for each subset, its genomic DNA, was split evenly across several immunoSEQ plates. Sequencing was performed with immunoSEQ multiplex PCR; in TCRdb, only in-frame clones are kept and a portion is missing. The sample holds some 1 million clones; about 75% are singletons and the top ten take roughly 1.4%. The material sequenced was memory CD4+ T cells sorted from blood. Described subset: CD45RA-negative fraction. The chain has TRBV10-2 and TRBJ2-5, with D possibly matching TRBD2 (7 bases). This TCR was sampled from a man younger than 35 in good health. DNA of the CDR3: TGCGCCAGCAGGGGATTGGGGGGGGCCGGAGAGACCCAGTACTTC. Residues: CASRGLGGAGETQYF.